The clone carrying this T cell receptor beta chain ranks as medium-sized. The sample originates from a study of T cell changes during pregnancy in multiple sclerosis. The data were produced by immunoSEQ multiplex PCR, yet TCRdb's version contains in-frame clones alone and is incomplete. This sample carries about 40,000 clones, about 88% of them seen once, and the ten largest clones take approximately 4.3%. The sequence derives from a female donor with multiple sclerosis, enrolled in a pregnancy study. The sequences come from CD8+ T cells from peripheral blood mononuclear cells, collected in the first trimester of pregnancy.

CDR3 in amino acids: CASSYPGQENGYTF. The CDR3, as DNA: TGTGCCAGCAGTTACCCGGGACAGGAGAATGGCTACACCTTC. The V call is TRBV6-6, the J call TRBJ1-2; 8 bases match TRBD1. With 2 bases clipped from V and 6 bases from J, the junction kept 5 bases outside the gene matches. This CDR3 is 14 amino acids long. Germline loops: CDR1 MNHNY, CDR2 SVGAGI (reference sequence).